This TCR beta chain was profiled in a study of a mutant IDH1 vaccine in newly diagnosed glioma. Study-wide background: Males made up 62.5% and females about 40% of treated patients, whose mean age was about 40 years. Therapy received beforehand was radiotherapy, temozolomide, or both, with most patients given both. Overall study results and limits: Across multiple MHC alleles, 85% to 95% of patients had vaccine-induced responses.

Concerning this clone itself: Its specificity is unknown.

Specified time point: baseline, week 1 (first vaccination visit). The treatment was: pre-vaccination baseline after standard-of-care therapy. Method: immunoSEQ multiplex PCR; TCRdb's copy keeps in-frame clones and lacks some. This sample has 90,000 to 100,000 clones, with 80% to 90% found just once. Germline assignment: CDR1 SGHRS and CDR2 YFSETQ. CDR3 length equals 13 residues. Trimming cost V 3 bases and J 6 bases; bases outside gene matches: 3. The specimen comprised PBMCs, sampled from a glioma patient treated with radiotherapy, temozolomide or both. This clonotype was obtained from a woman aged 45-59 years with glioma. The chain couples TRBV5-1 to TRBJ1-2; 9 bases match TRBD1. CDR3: CASSSQGAHGYTF. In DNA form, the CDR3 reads TGCGCCAGCAGCTCACAGGGGGCGCATGGCTACACCTTC.